Below, one TCR beta chain is given with its context. Other DNA sequences in this specimen translate into the identical CDR3. These data are taken from a study of blood T cell repertoires in COVID-19. At the level of the study: Either two negative PCRs, clearance, or symptom resolution qualified Cohort 3 donors as recovered. Sites across the United States, Italy and Spain contributed samples from acute and convalescent COVID-19.

Using immunoSEQ multiplex PCR, the repertoire was profiled, and TCRdb retains in-frame clones only, with some absent. Altogether 200,000 to 250,000 clones are present, about 86% being singletons, with the ten largest covering approximately 2.8%. This CDR3 is built from 13 residues. With 0 bases clipped from V and 10 bases from J, the junction kept 4 bases outside the gene matches. Germline CDR1 reads SGDLS; CDR2 reads YYNGEE. The chain couples TRBV9 to TRBJ2-1, with TRBD2 matching over 7 bases. This receptor was obtained from a woman between 45 and 65 years old in a cohort exposed to, infected with or recovered from COVID-19 (not recorded which). Sequencing was done on a sample of PBMCs or T cells enriched from blood (not recorded which). This CDR3 reads CASSVGGSGEQFF. DNA of the CDR3: TGTGCCAGCAGCGTAGGCGGTAGCGGGGAGCAGTTCTTC.